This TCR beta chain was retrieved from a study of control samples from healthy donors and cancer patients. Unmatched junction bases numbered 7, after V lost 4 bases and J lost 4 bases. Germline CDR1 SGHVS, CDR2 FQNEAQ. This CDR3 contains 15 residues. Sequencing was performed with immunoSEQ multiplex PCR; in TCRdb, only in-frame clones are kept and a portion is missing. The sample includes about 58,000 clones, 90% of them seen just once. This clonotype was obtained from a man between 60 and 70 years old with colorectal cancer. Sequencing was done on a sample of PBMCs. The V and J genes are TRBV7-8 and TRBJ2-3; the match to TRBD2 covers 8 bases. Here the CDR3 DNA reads TGTGCCAGCAGCTCGTTAGCGGGGAACGCAGATACGCAGTATTTT. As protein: CASSSLAGNADTQYF.